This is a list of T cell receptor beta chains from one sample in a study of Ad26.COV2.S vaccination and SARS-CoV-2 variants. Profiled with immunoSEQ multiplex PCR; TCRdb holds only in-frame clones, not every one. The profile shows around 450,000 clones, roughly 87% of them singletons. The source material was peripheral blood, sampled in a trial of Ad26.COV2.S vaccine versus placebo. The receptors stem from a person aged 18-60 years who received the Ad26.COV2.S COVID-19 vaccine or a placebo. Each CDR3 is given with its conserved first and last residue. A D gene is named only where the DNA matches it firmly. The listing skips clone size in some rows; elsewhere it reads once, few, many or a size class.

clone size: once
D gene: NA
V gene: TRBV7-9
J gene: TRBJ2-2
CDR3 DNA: TGTGCCAGCAGCTTGGCCAGGGAGAACACCGGGGAGCTGTTTTTT
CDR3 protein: CASSLARENTGELFF

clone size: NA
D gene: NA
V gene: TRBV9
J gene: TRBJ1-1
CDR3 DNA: TGTGCCAGCAGCCCCCATCCCCTGGAAGGTACTGAAGCTTTCTTT
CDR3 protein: CASSPHPLEGTEAFF

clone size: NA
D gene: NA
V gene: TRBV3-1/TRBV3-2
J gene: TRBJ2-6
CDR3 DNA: TGTGCCAGCAGCGCAGTCTCTGGGGCCAACGTCCTGACTTTC
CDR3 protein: CASSAVSGANVLTF

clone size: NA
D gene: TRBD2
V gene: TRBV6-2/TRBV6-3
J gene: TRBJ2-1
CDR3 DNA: TGTGCCAGCAGTTCATCGACTAGCGGGAGGGTGCAGTTCTTC
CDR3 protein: CASSSSTSGRVQFF

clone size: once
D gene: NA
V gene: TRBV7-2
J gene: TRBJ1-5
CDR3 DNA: TGTGCCAGCAGCTTAAAGGGCCTTAGCAATCAGCCCCAGCATTTT
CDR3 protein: CASSLKGLSNQPQHF

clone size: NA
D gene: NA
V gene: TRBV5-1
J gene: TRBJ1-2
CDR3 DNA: TGCGCCAGCAGCCCTAGGTCCGGGAGCTATGGCTACACCTTC
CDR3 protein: CASSPRSGSYGYTF

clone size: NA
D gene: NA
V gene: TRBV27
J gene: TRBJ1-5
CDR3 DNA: TGTGCCAGCAAACCCGGAGGCGGCGGTCAGCCCCAGCATTTT
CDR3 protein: CASKPGGGGQPQHF

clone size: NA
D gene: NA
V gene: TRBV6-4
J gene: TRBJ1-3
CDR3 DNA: TGTGCCAGCACCCTGGGAGCTGTAGGAGACACCATATATTTT
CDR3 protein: CASTLGAVGDTIYF

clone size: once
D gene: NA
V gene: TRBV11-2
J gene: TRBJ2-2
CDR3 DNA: TGTGCCATCCCCGGGGGGCGGGAGACCCACATCACCGGGGAGCTGTTTTTT
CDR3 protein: CAIPGGRETHITGELFF

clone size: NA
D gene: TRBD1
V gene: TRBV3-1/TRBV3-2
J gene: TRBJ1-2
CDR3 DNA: TGTGCCAGCAGCCACGGGACAGAAGAGTATGGCTACACCTTC
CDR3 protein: CASSHGTEEYGYTF

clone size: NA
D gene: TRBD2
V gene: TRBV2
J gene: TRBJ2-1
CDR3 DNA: TGTGCCAGCAGGGGACTAGCGGGGATCGAGCAGTTCTTC
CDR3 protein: CASRGLAGIEQFF

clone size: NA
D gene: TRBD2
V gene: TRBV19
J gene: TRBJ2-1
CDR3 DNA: TGTGCCAGTAGTATAGTTAGGACTAGCAATGAGCAGTTCTTC
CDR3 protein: CASSIVRTSNEQFF

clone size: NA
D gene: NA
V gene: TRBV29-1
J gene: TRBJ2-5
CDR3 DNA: TGCAGCGGATCACTAGAGGAGGAGACCCAGTACTTC
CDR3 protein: CSGSLEEETQYF

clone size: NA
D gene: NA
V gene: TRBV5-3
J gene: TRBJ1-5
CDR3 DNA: TGTGCCAGAAGCTTAACTGGGACGGGAGCCTATAGCAATCAGCCCCAGCATTTT
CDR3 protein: CARSLTGTGAYSNQPQHF

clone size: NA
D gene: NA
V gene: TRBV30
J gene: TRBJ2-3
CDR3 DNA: TGTGCCTCTTCCAGGGTGGGCACAGATACGCAGTATTTT
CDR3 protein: CASSRVGTDTQYF

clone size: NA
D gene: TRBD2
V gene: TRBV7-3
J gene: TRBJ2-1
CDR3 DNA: TGTGCCAGCAGCTTAATACCTAGCGGGAGTTACAATGAGCAGTTCTTC
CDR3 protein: CASSLIPSGSYNEQFF

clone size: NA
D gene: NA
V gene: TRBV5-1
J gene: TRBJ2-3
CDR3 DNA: TGCGCCAGCAGCTTGAGTTCAGATACGCAGTATTTT
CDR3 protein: CASSLSSDTQYF

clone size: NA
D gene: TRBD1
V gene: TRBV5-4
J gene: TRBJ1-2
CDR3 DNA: TGTGCCAGCAGCTCCCGGACAGGGTCCCGCTACACCTTC
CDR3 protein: CASSSRTGSRYTF

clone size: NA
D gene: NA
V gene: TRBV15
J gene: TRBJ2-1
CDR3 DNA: TGTGCCACCGAACAGGGCCGGTGGAACAATGAGCAGTTCTTC
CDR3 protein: CATEQGRWNNEQFF

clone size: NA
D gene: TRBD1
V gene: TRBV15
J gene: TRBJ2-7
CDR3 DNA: TGTGCCACCAGCATAGGACAGGGATACGAGCAGTACTTC
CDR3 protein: CATSIGQGYEQYF

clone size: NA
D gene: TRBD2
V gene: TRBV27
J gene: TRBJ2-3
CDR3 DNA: TGTGCCAGCAGTCGCGGGGGAAGTACAGATACGCAGTATTTT
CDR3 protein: CASSRGGSTDTQYF

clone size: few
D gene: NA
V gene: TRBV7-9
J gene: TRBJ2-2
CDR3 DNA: TGTGCCAGCAGCTTAGACAGGGCCGCCGGGGAGCTGTTTTTT
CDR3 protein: CASSLDRAAGELFF

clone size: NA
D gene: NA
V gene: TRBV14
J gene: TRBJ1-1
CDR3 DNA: TGTGCCAGCAGCCAAGATAGGGACATCCCCTGGGTAACTTTCTTT
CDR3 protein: CASSQDRDIPWVTFF

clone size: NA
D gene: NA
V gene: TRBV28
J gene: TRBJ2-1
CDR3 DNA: TGTGCCAGCAGTGTCCACAATGAGCAGTTCTTC
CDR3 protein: CASSVHNEQFF

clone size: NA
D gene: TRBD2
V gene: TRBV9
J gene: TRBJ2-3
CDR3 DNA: TGTGCCAGCAGCCCGGGACTAGCGGGAGGGCGAGATACGCAGTATTTT
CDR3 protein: CASSPGLAGGRDTQYF

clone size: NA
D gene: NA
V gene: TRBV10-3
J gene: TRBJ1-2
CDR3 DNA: TGTGCCATCAGTGTAAGGGACAACTATGGCTACACCTTC
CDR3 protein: CAISVRDNYGYTF

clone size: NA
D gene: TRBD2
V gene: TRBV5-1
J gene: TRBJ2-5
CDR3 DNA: TGCGCCAGCAGCTGGGAGGAGAAGCGGGGGCGGACCCAGTACTTC
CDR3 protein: CASSWEEKRGRTQYF

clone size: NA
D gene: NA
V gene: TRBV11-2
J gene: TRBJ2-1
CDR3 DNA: TGTGCCAGCAGCTTATCAGCCGGGGGCTGGGAGCAGTTCTTC
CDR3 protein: CASSLSAGGWEQFF

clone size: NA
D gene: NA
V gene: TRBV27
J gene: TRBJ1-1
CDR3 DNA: TGTGCCAGTTCCTTCGCCCGGTACACTGAAGCTTTCTTT
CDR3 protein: CASSFARYTEAFF

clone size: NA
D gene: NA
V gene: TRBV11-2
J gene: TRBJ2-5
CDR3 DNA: TGTGCCAGCAGCTTAGATCTGGGTTACTTTGAGACCCAGTACTTC
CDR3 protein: CASSLDLGYFETQYF

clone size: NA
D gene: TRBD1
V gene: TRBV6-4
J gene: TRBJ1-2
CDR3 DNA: TGTGCCAGCAGCGTGACGGGACAGACTCATGGCTACACCTTC
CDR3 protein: CASSVTGQTHGYTF

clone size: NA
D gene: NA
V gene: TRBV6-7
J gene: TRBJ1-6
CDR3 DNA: TGTGCCAGCAGTTACCCCCTAGGGGCTGGGTCACCCCTCCACTTT
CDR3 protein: CASSYPLGAGSPLHF

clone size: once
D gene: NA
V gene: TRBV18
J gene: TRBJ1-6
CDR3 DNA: TGTGCCAGCTCACCAGGACGAATCCTCAACTCACCCCTCCACTTT
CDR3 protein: CASSPGRILNSPLHF

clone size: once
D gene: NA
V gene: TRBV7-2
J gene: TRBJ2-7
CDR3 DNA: TGTGCCAGCAGCCGCCAGGGAGGGGGATTTATGGGAGAGCAGTACTTC
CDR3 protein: CASSRQGGGFMGEQYF

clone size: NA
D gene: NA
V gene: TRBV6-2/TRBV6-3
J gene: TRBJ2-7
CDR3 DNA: TGTGCCAGCAGTTGGGAGTTGAAGAAGATTGACTCCTACGAGCAGTACTTC
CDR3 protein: CASSWELKKIDSYEQYF

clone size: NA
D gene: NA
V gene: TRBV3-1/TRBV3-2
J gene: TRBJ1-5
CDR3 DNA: TGTGCCAGCAGCCAAGATCTTGGAGGGTTCGGCCCCCAGCATTTT
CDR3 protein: CASSQDLGGFGPQHF

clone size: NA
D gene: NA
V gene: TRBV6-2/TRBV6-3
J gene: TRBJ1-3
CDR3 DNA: TGTGCCAGCAGTTACGGGGGACTCATCGGAAACACCATATATTTT
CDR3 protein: CASSYGGLIGNTIYF

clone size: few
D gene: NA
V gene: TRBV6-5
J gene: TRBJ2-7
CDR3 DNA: TGTGCCAGCAGTTTTAATAGCGCCTATTCCTACGAGCAGTACTTC
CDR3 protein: CASSFNSAYSYEQYF

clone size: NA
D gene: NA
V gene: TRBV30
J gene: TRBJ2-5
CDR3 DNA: TGTGCCTGGAAGAGACAGGTCAAAGAGACCCAGTACTTC
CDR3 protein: CAWKRQVKETQYF

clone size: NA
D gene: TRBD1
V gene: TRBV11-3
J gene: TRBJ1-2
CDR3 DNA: TGTGCCAGCAGCTTAGGTGGTAGTTTCGGACAGGGAAATTATGGCTACACCTTC
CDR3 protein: CASSLGGSFGQGNYGYTF

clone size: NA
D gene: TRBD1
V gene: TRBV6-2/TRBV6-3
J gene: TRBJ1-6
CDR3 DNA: TGTGCCAGCAGTTGGGACAGCAATTCACCCCTCCACTTT
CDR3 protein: CASSWDSNSPLHF

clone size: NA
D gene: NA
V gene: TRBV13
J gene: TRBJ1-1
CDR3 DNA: TGTGCCAGCAGCCTGGGGCGCCCTGAGGCTTTCTTT
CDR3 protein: CASSLGRPEAFF